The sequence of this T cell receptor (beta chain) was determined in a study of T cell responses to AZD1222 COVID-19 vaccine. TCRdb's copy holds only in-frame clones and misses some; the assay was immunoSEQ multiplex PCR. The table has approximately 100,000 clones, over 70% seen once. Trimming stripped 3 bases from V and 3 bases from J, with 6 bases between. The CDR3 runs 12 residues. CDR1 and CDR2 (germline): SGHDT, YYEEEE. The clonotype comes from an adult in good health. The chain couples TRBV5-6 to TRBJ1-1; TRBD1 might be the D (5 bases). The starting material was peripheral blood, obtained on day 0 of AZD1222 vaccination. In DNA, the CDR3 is TGTGCCAGCAGCTCGGGGGACACTGAAGCTTTCTTT. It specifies CASSSGDTEAFF.